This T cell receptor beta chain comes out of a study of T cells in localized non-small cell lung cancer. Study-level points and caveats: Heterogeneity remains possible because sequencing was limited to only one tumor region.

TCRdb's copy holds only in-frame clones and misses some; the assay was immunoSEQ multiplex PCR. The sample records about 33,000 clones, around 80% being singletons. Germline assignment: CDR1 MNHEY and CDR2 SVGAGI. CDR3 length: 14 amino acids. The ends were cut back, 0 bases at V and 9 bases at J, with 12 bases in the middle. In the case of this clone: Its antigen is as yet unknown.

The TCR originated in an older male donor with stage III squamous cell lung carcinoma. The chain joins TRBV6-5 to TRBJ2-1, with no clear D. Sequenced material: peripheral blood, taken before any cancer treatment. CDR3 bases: TGTGCCAGCAGTTACTCGATGGCGCGAGGTGAGCAGTTCTTC. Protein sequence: CASSYSMARGEQFF.